This T cell receptor (beta chain) was identified in a study of T cell repertoires in cytomegalovirus infection. The study, taken as a whole, reports: The response measured ex vivo was dominated by TCR beta clonotypes (HLA-C-restricted and CMV-specific).

Each CDR3 protein is one row after TCRdb ran MiXCR on the reads. The sample lists 500,000 or so distinct CDR3 sequences; 16% were seen once. There are many counts of this clonotype. Its target is unknown. Germline-derived CDR1 and CDR2 are SEHNR and FQNEAQ (reference sequence). Trimming shortened V by 3 bases and J by 0 bases, and 7 bases separated the two germline ends. This CDR3 spans 14 amino acids. The sample was CD8+ T cells from PBMCs. The chain recombines TRBV7-9 with TRBJ2-3; D gene ambiguous. The TCR was taken from a human donor in good health (CMV status not recorded). Some clones in this sample may be carry-over from other donors' samples. The CDR3 protein is CASSFTASTDTQYF. The CDR3, as DNA: TGTGCCAGCAGCTTTACGGCTAGCACAGATACGCAGTATTTT.